What follows describes a single T cell receptor (beta chain). Its matching antigen is unknown. The record originates from a study of cytomegalovirus exposure and HLA in healthy donors. The study, taken as a whole, reports: Through in vitro validation, three CMV-associated chains were shown to be specific for CMV antigens. A subsequent analysis found that TCR clusters from the first cohort also tended to co-occur in the 120 validation repertoires, with 90% to 95% of cluster scores above 0.

Assay used: immunoSEQ multiplex PCR; TCRdb lists only in-frame clones, some missing. Among 55,000 to 75,000 clones listed, approximately 95% were seen once. The CDR3 sequence is 14 residues long. V dropped 6 bases and J dropped 6; count of bases not matched to a gene: 9. Looked up from germline, CDR1 is MNHNY and CDR2 is SVGAGI (reference sequence). Sequencing input: PBMCs. The V gene is TRBV6-6, the J gene TRBJ2-7, with 9 bases identical to TRBD1. This TCR came from a woman between 18 and 29 years old in good health and CMV-seronegative. The CDR3 DNA reads as TGTGCCAGCAGGGCCGGACAGGGGATGGGCGAGCAGTACTTC. Translating it yields CASRAGQGMGEQYF.